The 15 T cell receptor beta chains in this list originate from one sample, sequenced in a study of neurological immune-mediated disorders. One entry per CDR3 protein results from TCRdb running MiXCR on the 5' RACE reads. The sample records 35,000 to 50,000 distinct CDR3 sequences, 13% to 15% being singletons. Sequencing was done on a sample of CD4+ T cells from blood. Source of these receptors: a woman aged 55-69 years with HTLV-1-associated myelopathy (HAM/TSP).

Ten or more counts support this clonotype. The V gene is TRBV7-9, the J gene TRBJ1-4; the D gene is possibly TRBD1 (6 bases). The germline CDR1 and CDR2 sequences are SEHNR and FQNEAQ (reference sequence). Trimming stripped 2 bases from V and 8 bases from J, with 6 bases between. The CDR3 loop spans 12 amino acids. The CDR3 sequence is CASSLQGEKLFF. CDR3 nucleotides: TGTGCCAGCAGCTTACAGGGGGAAAAACTGTTTTTT.

This clonotype has a count of ten or more. The chain is built from TRBV20-1 and TRBJ2-1; 7 bases are shared with TRBD2. The trim removed 6 bases at V and 3 bases at J, leaving 11 bases unmatched. The CDR3 has 15 residues. The germline gives CDR1 DFQATT, CDR2 SNEGSKA (reference sequence). CDR3 loop: CSATPLRGDYNEQFF. In DNA, the CDR3 is TGCAGTGCCACCCCCCTTCGGGGGGACTACAATGAGCAGTTCTTC.

The genes are TRBV10-2 and TRBJ1-4, with 10 bases lining up with TRBD1. V shed 3 bases and J 7 bases; nucleotides not matched to a gene: 11. The CDR3 is made up of 17 amino acids. CDR1 and CDR2 from the germline V gene are WSHSY and SAAADI. CDR3: CASSETPGTGEGEKLFF. DNA for the CDR3: TGCGCCAGCAGTGAAACGCCCGGGACAGGGGAGGGTGAAAAACTGTTTTTT.

In this sample, this clonotype turned up many times. V is TRBV5-1 and J is TRBJ2-7; D unclear. In germline, CDR1 is SGHRS, CDR2 YFSETQ. V lost 4 bases, J lost 1 base, and 3 bases lay in between. CDR3 length: 11 amino acids. The CDR3 nucleotides read TGCGCCAGCAGCGCGTCCTACGAGCAGTACTTC. Residues: CASSASYEQYF.

The chain links TRBV19 to TRBJ2-5, with 7 bases aligning to TRBD2. Trimming at V came to 6 bases and at J to 4 bases, leaving 5 bases not matched to a gene. The CDR3 is 13 residues long. The V gene's germline CDR1 is LNHDA and CDR2 SQIVND (reference sequence). The CDR3 region is CASSDGGGETQYF. In DNA, the CDR3 is TGTGCCAGTAGCGACGGCGGGGGAGAGACCCAGTACTTC.

This clonotype was counted ten times or more. The chain couples TRBV20-1 to TRBJ1-3; no definite D call. This CDR3 has 15 amino acids. In germline, CDR1 is DFQATT, CDR2 SNEGSKA (reference sequence). Trimming pared 6 bases from V and 0 bases from J, leaving 15 bases between. The CDR3: CSAAEGSLSGNTIYF. The CDR3 region has the DNA TGCAGTGCCGCTGAGGGAAGTCTCTCTGGAAACACCATATATTTT.

This clonotype was observed at least ten times. This rearrangement joins TRBV5-1 to TRBJ2-3, with a weak D call TRBD1 (6 bases). V was trimmed by 4 bases and J by 7 bases, leaving 16 bases between them. This CDR3 region has 14 residues. Germline V gives CDR1 SGHRS, CDR2 YFSETQ. The DNA of the CDR3 is TGCGCCAGCAGCGACCCAGGGGTTGGAAATACGCAGTATTTT. This codes for CASSDPGVGNTQYF.

This clonotype showed up many times. This chain connects TRBV5-1 to TRBJ1-1; D gene ambiguous. CDR3 length: 12 amino acids. V dropped 4 bases and J dropped 1 base, with 5 bases sitting between them. CDR1 SGHRS and CDR2 YFSETQ come from the germline V gene. The CDR3, as DNA: TGCGCCAGCAGCCCGGGGAACACTGAAGCTTTCTTT. As protein: CASSPGNTEAFF.

This clonotype showed up many times. V gene TRBV29-1 combines with J gene TRBJ1-1, with 11 bases lining up with TRBD1. The V gene end was trimmed by 4 bases and the J gene end by 0 bases; junction bases not matched to a gene: 10. The length of the CDR3 is 17 residues. Germline assignment: CDR1 SQVTM and CDR2 ANQGSEA. CDR3 sequence (DNA): TGCAGCGTTGCGAGGACAGGGGGCTTCACGGTGAACACTGAAGCTTTCTTT. Protein product: CSVARTGGFTVNTEAFF. Together with reference TRBV29-1 and TRBJ1-1, the CDR3 gives the full variable domain: SAVISQKPSRDICQRGTSLTIQCQVDSQVTMMFWYRQQPGQSLTLIATANQGSEATYESGFVIDKFPISRPNLTFSTLTVSNMSPEDSSIYLCSVARTGGFTVNTEAFFGQGTRLTVV.

This clonotype was detected ten times or more. This chain connects TRBV2 to TRBJ1-1; D may be TRBD1 (5 bases). The CDR3 extends over 13 amino acids. The germline V and J ends were trimmed by 4 bases and 11 bases, with 17 bases remaining between them. The germline V gene has CDR1 SNHLY and CDR2 FYNNEI. Here the CDR3 reads CASSAFGGTMAFF. CDR3 bases: TGTGCCAGCAGTGCTTTTGGGGGAACGATGGCTTTCTTT.

There are many counts of this clonotype. The chain carries TRBV7-9 and TRBJ2-3; a possible D gene is TRBD2 (6 bases). This CDR3 comprises 14 residues. V shed 3 bases and J shed 1 base, with 8 bases lying between them. Germline assignment: CDR1 SEHNR and CDR2 FQNEAQ (reference sequence). The CDR3 region is CASSFGGGTDTQYF. The CDR3 bases are TGTGCCAGCAGCTTTGGCGGGGGCACAGATACGCAGTATTTT. Together with reference TRBV7-9 and TRBJ2-3, the CDR3 gives the full variable domain: DTGVSQNPRHKITKRGQNVTFRCDPISEHNRLYWYRQTLGQGPEFLTYFQNEAQLEKSRLLSDRFSAERPKGSFSTLEIQRTEQGDSAMYLCASSFGGGTDTQYFGPGTRLTVL.

The sample holds many counts of this clonotype. The J gene is TRBJ1-5, the V gene TRBV7-2, with D tentatively TRBD1 (5 bases). Germline assignment: CDR1 SGHTA and CDR2 FQGNSA. V was shortened by 5 bases and J by 5 bases, with 10 bases between the two germline ends. There are 13 residues in the CDR3. This chain's CDR3 is CASSRQTYQPQHF. In nucleotides, the CDR3 is TGTGCCAGCAGCCGACAGACCTATCAGCCCCAGCATTTT.

This rearrangement joins TRBV14 to TRBJ2-2, with 13 bases matching TRBD2. The CDR3 loop spans 22 amino acids. The germline gives CDR1 SGHDN, CDR2 FVKESK. V dropped 0 bases and J dropped 2; count of bases not matched to a gene: 15. CDR3 nucleotide sequence: TGTGCCAGCAGCCAAGATATTCCCCCGGGACTAGCGGGGATACTTAACACCGGGGAGCTGTTTTTT. This codes for CASSQDIPPGLAGILNTGELFF.

The sample holds many counts of this clonotype. The gene calls are TRBV20-1 and TRBJ2-7; TRBD2 matches 8 bases. This CDR3 contains 14 residues. Germline V gene lookup returns CDR1 DFQATT and CDR2 SNEGSKA (reference sequence). The CDR3 sequence: CGARSGGLSYEQYF. The CDR3 DNA follows: TGCGGGGCCCGGAGCGGGGGCCTCTCCTACGAGCAGTACTTC.

This clonotype appeared a few times. V is TRBV12-3 or TRBV12-4 and J is TRBJ1-2; D is uncertain. Trimming removed 4 bases at V and 5 bases at J, with 17 bases between. This CDR3 is built from 15 residues. The CDR3 bases are TGTGCCAGCAGTTACCACCCTAGGGATGGTTATGGCTACACCTTC. This gives the protein CASSYHPRDGYGYTF.